Shown below are 21 T cell receptor beta chains from a single sample sequenced in a study of T cell responses to AZD1222 COVID-19 vaccine. Some clones are missing from TCRdb's copy, which holds only in-frame ones; the method was immunoSEQ multiplex PCR. The sample holds 190,000 or so clones; approximately 95% are singletons and the top ten take approximately 1%. The sample was peripheral blood, taken 28 days after the second AZD1222 dose. All receptors derive from an adult who received the AZD1222 COVID-19 vaccine.

The genes are TRBV9 and TRBJ2-1; TRBD2 matches 9 bases. CDR1 and CDR2 from the germline V gene are SGDLS and YYNGEE. CDR3 length: 14 residues. V lost 6 bases and J lost 10; bases outside the gene matches: 11. The CDR3 DNA sequence: TGTGCCAGCACCCGGGGAGCGGGGGGTTCGGAGCAGTTCTTC. This sequence encodes CASTRGAGGSEQFF.

The chain couples TRBV5-5 to TRBJ1-5; no clear D gene. CDR1 SGHKS and CDR2 YYEKEE come from the germline V gene (reference sequence). This CDR3 is 16 amino acids long. Trimming stripped 0 bases from V and 4 bases from J, with 14 bases between. CDR3 in amino acids: CASSLEAGIPNQPQHF. CDR3 sequence (DNA): TGTGCCAGCAGCTTGGAGGCAGGAATTCCTAATCAGCCCCAGCATTTT.

The chain has TRBV18 and TRBJ2-2, with D hard to call. The V end lost 3 bases, the J end lost 1 base, and 6 bases lay between the germline ends. This CDR3 has 14 residues. CDR1 KGHSH and CDR2 LQKENI come from the germline V gene. CDR3 amino acids: CASSPIRNTGELFF. The CDR3, as DNA: TGTGCCAGCTCACCGATCAGGAACACCGGGGAGCTGTTTTTT.

The V and J genes are TRBV5-1 and TRBJ2-1; the match to TRBD2 covers 7 bases. Trimming removed 6 bases from V and 6 bases from J; junction bases left unmatched: 9. There are 14 residues in the CDR3. Germline lookup yields CDR1 SGHRS and CDR2 YFSETQ. This chain's CDR3 is CASKWLAASNEQFF. As DNA, the CDR3 is TGCGCCAGCAAGTGGCTAGCGGCGAGCAATGAGCAGTTCTTC.

The chain carries TRBV7-9 and TRBJ1-1, with 8 bases lining up with TRBD1. This CDR3 region has 15 residues. Looked up from germline, CDR1 is SEHNR and CDR2 is FQNEAQ (reference sequence). The V gene end was trimmed by 4 bases and the J gene end by 5 bases; junction bases not matched to a gene: 9. The CDR3 spells CASSSGQGSETEAFF. In DNA, the CDR3 is TGTGCCAGCAGCTCTGGACAGGGATCAGAAACTGAAGCTTTCTTT. Looking up the rest from reference TRBV7-9 and TRBJ1-1 gives the full variable domain: DTGVSQNPRHKITKRGQNVTFRCDPISEHNRLYWYRQTLGQGPEFLTYFQNEAQLEKSRLLSDRFSAERPKGSFSTLEIQRTEQGDSAMYLCASSSGQGSETEAFFGQGTRLTVV.

This clone showed up just once. The J gene is TRBJ2-6, the V gene TRBV3-1 (or the pseudogene TRBV3-2), with 7 bases matching TRBD1. The V segment lost 3 bases and the J segment 4 bases; nucleotides outside the gene matches: 12. CDR1 is LGHDT, CDR2 YNNKEL, per germline (reference sequence). The CDR3 is 18 amino acids. The CDR3 region has the DNA TGTGCCAGCAGCCATGTAGGGGGCCGCCGCCCGGGGGCCAACGTCCTGACTTTC. It translates to CASSHVGGRRPGANVLTF.

J is TRBJ1-1 and V is TRBV9; D call uncertain. The CDR3 contains 14 residues. Trimming left V 0 bases short and J 5 bases short, with 11 bases between. Germline V gene sequence: CDR1 SGDLS, CDR2 YYNGEE. The CDR3 here is CASSVEPAITEAFF. CDR3 DNA: TGTGCCAGCAGCGTAGAACCTGCGATAACTGAAGCTTTCTTT.

V gene TRBV5-1 combines with J gene TRBJ2-3; 10 bases are shared with TRBD2. The CDR3 covers 15 residues. The V and J ends lost 5 bases and 3 bases, in that order; junction bases with no gene match: 6. Germline CDR1 SGHRS, CDR2 YFSETQ. DNA for the CDR3: TGCGCCAGCAGAGGTCAGCGGGGGGGAACAGATACGCAGTATTTT. Protein product: CASRGQRGGTDTQYF.

The V gene is TRBV5-6, the J gene TRBJ1-4; 9 bases align to TRBD1. The length of the CDR3 is 14 residues. Per the germline V gene, CDR1 is SGHDT and CDR2 is YYEEEE. Trimming cost V 5 bases and J 5 bases; bases outside gene matches: 4. The CDR3 DNA sequence: TGTGCCAGCAGTATACAGGGGGCGAATGAAAAACTGTTTTTT. Translating it yields CASSIQGANEKLFF.

The V call is TRBV28, the J call TRBJ1-1; D not resolved. The CDR3 extends over 12 amino acids. The germline gives CDR1 MDHEN, CDR2 SYDVKM. The germline V and J ends were trimmed by 5 bases and 1 base, with 5 bases remaining between them. The CDR3 region has the DNA TGTGCCAGCAGTCTGGCGAACACTGAAGCTTTCTTT. Its translation is CASSLANTEAFF.

CDR3 DNA sequence: TGTGCCAGTAGTACACAGGGCCTCTATGGCTACACCTTC. Translated, it gives CASSTQGLYGYTF. The genes are TRBV19 and TRBJ1-2; possibly TRBD1 for D (6 bases). This CDR3 has 13 residues. V was pared by 4 bases and J by 4 bases, with 10 bases between. The germline CDR1 and CDR2 sequences are LNHDA and SQIVND (reference sequence).

The chain links TRBV3-1 (or the pseudogene TRBV3-2) to TRBJ1-5, with TRBD1 matching over 8 bases. The CDR3 contains 15 residues. Germline V lookup: CDR1 LGHDT, CDR2 YNNKEL (reference sequence). V was clipped by 1 base and J by 6 bases; unmatched bases: 5. The CDR3 here is CASSQGTGSFQPQHF. Here the CDR3 DNA reads TGTGCCAGCAGCCAAGGGACAGGGAGTTTTCAGCCCCAGCATTTT.

V gene TRBV7-3 combines with J gene TRBJ2-2; the match to TRBD1 covers 7 bases. Germline CDR1 is SGHTA and CDR2 is FQGTGA. This CDR3 has 15 residues. Unmatched junction bases numbered 7, after V lost 4 bases and J lost 5 bases. The CDR3 loop is CASSSQGTSTGELFF. The CDR3 bases are TGTGCCAGCAGCTCACAGGGGACGTCGACCGGGGAGCTGTTTTTT.

The chain joins TRBV12-3 or TRBV12-4 to TRBJ1-2; 7 bases are a match to TRBD1. This CDR3 is 13 amino acids long. J was trimmed by 4 bases and V by 5 bases; bases with no gene match: 4. CDR3 loop: CASSPQGVYGYTF. The DNA for the CDR3 is TGTGCCAGCAGTCCGCAGGGGGTCTATGGCTACACCTTC.

The chain links TRBV6-5 to TRBJ2-5; D is possibly TRBD1 (5 bases). Germline V lookup: CDR1 MNHEY, CDR2 SVGAGI. The V gene lost 4 bases and the J gene lost 5 bases, with 17 bases spanning the gap. This CDR3 region has 15 residues. The CDR3 loop reads CASSFHQGLGETQYF. CDR3 DNA sequence: TGTGCCAGCAGTTTTCACCAGGGTTTAGGGGAGACCCAGTACTTC.

CDR3 region: CASSLLVGTEAFF. The CDR3, as DNA: TGTGCCAGCAGCTTGTTGGTGGGAACTGAAGCTTTCTTT. The V gene is TRBV5-5, the J gene TRBJ1-1, with no clear D. V lost 1 base, J lost 5 bases, and 9 bases lay in between. Germline V gives CDR1 SGHKS, CDR2 YYEKEE (reference sequence). This CDR3 has 13 residues.

This chain uses TRBV7-9 with TRBJ1-4, with D tentatively TRBD1 (6 bases). V lost 5 bases, J lost 4 bases, and 14 bases lay in between. This CDR3 comprises 15 residues. CDR1 and CDR2 (germline): SEHNR, FQNEAQ (reference sequence). The CDR3 DNA sequence: TGTGCCAGCAGCCCCGGGGAACAGGGTAATGAAAAACTGTTTTTT. Protein: CASSPGEQGNEKLFF.

The chain combines TRBV6-2 or TRBV6-3 with TRBJ1-1; no definite D call. Trimming took 2 bases from V and 3 from J, leaving 7 bases between them. CDR1 is MNHEY and CDR2 is SVGEGT in the germline V gene. This CDR3 spans 13 amino acids. CDR3 sequence reads: CASSYGEYTEAFF. The CDR3 DNA reads TGTGCCAGCAGTTACGGCGAGTACACTGAAGCTTTCTTT.

The chain has TRBV6-4 and TRBJ2-2; TRBD1 agrees at 8 bases. Germline V gene sequence: CDR1 MRHNA, CDR2 SNTAGT. The V and J ends lost 5 bases and 6 bases, in that order; junction bases with no gene match: 5. The CDR3 runs 14 residues. CDR3 DNA: TGTGCCAGCAGTCCGGGACAGGCCTCCGGGGAGCTGTTTTTT. This encodes CASSPGQASGELFF.

This chain uses TRBV5-6 with TRBJ1-2, with a weak D call TRBD1 (6 bases). Deletions cut 6 bases from V and 8 bases from J, with 11 bases between. Per the germline V gene, CDR1 is SGHDT and CDR2 is YYEEEE. The CDR3 length is 11 residues. DNA for the CDR3: TGTGCCAGCAAACAGGGTTTCGGCTACACCTTC. Encoded protein: CASKQGFGYTF. The complete variable domain, with remaining parts taken from reference TRBV5-6 and TRBJ1-2, reads DAGVTQSPTHLIKTRGQQVTLRCSPKSGHDTVSWYQQALGQGPQFIFQYYEEEERQRGNFPDRFSGHQFPNYSSELNVNALLLGDSALYLCASKQGFGYTFGSGTRLTVV.

The rearrangement links TRBV6-6 to TRBJ2-2; D is unclear. This CDR3 is built from 13 residues. Trimming removed 0 bases at V and 9 bases at J, with 8 bases between. Germline V lookup: CDR1 MNHNY, CDR2 SVGAGI (reference sequence). The CDR3 loop reads CASSYSLGRELFF. The CDR3 nucleotides are TGTGCCAGCAGTTACTCTCTTGGGCGGGAGCTGTTTTTT.